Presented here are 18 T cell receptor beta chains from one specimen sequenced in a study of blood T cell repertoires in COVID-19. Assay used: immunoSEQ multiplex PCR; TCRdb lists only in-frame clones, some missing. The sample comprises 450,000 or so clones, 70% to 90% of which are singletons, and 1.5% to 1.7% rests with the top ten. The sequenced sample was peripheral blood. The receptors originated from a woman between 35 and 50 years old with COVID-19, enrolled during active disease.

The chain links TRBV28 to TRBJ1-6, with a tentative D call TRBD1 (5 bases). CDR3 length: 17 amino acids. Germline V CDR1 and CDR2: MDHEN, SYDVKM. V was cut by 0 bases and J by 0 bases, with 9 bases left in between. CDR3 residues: CASSLWQGDSYNSPLHF. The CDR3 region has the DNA TGTGCCAGCAGTTTATGGCAGGGCGACTCCTATAATTCACCCCTCCACTTT.

The CDR3 region has the DNA TGTGCCAGCCGACGACAGGGAGTGGACACTGAAGCTTTCTTT. Amino acids: CASRRQGVDTEAFF. The genes are TRBV5-4 and TRBJ1-1; 7 positions agree with TRBD1. CDR3 length equals 14 residues. The ends lost 7 bases at V and 3 bases at J; junction bases unmatched: 9. Germline-derived CDR1 and CDR2 are SGHNT and YYREEE (reference sequence).

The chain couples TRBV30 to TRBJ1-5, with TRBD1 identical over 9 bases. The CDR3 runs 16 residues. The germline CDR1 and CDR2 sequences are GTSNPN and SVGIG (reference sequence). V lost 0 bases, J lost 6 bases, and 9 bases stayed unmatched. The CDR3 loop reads CAWSVFGTGSFQPQHF. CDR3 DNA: TGTGCCTGGAGTGTATTTGGGACAGGGAGTTTTCAGCCCCAGCATTTT.

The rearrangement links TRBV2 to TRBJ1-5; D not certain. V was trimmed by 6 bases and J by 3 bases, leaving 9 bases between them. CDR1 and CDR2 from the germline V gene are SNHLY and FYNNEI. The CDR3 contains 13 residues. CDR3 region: CASSPHFNQPQHF. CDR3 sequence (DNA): TGTGCCAGCAGCCCTCACTTCAATCAGCCCCAGCATTTT.

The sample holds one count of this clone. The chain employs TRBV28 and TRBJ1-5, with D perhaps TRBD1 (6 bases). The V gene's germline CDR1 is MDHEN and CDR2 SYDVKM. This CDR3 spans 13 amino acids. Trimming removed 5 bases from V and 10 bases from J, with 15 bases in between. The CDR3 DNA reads TGTGCCAGCAGTACAGGGCGGCGGGCACCCCAGCATTTT. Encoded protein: CASSTGRRAPQHF.

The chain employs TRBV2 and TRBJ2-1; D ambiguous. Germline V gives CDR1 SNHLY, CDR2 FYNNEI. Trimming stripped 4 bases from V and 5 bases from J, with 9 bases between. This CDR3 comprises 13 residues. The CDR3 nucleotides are TGTGCCAGCAGTGTTCTGCGAAACAATGAGCAGTTCTTC. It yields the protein CASSVLRNNEQFF.

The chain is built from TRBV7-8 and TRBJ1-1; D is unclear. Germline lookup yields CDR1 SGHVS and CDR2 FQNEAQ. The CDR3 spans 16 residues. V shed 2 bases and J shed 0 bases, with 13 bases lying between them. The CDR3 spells CASSLRPGVVNTEAFF. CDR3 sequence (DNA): TGTGCCAGCAGCTTAAGACCGGGAGTGGTGAACACTGAAGCTTTCTTT.

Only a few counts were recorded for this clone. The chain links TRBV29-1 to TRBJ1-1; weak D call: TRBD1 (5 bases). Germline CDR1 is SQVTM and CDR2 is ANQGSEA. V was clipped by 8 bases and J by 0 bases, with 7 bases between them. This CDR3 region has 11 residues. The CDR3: CSLTVNTEAFF. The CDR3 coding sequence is TGCAGCCTGACAGTGAACACTGAAGCTTTCTTT.

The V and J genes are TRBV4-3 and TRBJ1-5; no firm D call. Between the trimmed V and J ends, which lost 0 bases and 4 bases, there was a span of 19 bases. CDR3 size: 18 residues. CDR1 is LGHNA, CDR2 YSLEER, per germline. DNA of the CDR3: TGCGCCAGCAGCCAAGATCGGAGGGTGGGAGGGTCTAATCAGCCCCAGCATTTT. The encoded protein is CASSQDRRVGGSNQPQHF.

CDR3 region: CASSSPGQGQETQYF. CDR3 bases: TGTGCCAGCAGTTCGCCGGGACAGGGGCAAGAGACCCAGTACTTC. V and J are TRBV28 and TRBJ2-5; 10 bases are shared with TRBD1. The J segment lost 2 bases and the V segment lost 4 bases, leaving 4 bases of the junction unmatched. Germline V gene sequence: CDR1 MDHEN, CDR2 SYDVKM. This CDR3 comprises 15 residues.

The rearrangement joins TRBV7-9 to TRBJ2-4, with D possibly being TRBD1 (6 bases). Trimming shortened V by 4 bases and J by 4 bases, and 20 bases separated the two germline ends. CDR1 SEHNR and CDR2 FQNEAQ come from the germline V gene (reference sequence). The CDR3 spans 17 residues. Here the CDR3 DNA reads TGTGCCAGCAGCTCCCACGGGACAAATTCTTGGAAAAACATTCAGTACTTC. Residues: CASSSHGTNSWKNIQYF.

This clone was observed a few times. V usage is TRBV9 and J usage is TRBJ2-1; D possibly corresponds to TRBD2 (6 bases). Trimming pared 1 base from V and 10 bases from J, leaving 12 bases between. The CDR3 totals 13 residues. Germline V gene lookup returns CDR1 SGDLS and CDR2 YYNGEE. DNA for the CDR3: TGTGCCAGCAGCGTATTAGTAGCGGCCGAGCAGTTCTTC. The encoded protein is CASSVLVAAEQFF.

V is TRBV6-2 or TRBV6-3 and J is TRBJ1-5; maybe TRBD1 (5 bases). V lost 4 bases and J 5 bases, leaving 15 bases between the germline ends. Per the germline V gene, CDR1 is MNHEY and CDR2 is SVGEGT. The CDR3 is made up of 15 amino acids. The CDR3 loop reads CASSWAGLSYQPQHF. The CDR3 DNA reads TGTGCCAGCAGTTGGGCGGGGCTATCTTATCAGCCCCAGCATTTT.

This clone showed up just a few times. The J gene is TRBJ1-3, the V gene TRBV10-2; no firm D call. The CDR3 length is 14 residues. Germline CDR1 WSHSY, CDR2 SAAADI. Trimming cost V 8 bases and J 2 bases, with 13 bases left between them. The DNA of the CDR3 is TGCGCCAGCTGGAGTTTCGTTGCTGGAAACACCATATATTTT. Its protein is CASWSFVAGNTIYF.

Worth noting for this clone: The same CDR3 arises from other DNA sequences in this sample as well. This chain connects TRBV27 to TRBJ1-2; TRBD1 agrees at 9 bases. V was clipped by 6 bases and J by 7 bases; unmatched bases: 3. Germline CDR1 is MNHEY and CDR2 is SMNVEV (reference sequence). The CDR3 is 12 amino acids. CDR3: CASRGQGGGYTF. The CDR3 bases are TGTGCCAGCAGGGGACAGGGAGGTGGCTACACCTTC.

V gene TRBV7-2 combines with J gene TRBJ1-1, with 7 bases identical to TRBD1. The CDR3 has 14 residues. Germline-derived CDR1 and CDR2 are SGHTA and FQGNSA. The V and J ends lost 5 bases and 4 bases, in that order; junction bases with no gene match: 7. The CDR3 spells CASSRQTGVTEAFF. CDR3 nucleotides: TGTGCCAGCAGCCGTCAAACAGGGGTCACTGAAGCTTTCTTT.

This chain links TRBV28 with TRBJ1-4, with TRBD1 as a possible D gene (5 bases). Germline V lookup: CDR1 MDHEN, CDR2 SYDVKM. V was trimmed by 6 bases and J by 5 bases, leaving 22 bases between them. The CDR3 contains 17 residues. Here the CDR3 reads CASSRDLVRGSNEKLFF. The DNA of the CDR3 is TGTGCCAGCAGCCGAGATCTGGTGCGGGGGTCAAATGAAAAACTGTTTTTT. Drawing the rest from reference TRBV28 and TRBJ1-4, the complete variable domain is DVKVTQSSRYLVKRTGEKVFLECVQDMDHENMFWYRQDPGLGLRLIYFSYDVKMKEKGDIPEGYSVSREKKERFSLILESASTNQTSMYLCASSRDLVRGSNEKLFFGSGTQLSVL.

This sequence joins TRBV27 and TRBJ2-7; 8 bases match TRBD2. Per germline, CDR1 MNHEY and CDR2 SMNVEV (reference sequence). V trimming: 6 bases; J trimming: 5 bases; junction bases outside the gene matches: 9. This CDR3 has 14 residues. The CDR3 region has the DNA TGTGCCAGCAGGGGAGCGGGAGTGGACCACGAGCAGTACTTC. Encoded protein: CASRGAGVDHEQYF.